This T cell receptor (beta chain) was recorded in a study of cytomegalovirus exposure and HLA in healthy donors. 60 Vbeta and 13 Jbeta primers were used in PCR. Assay: immunoSEQ multiplex PCR; the TCRdb copy retains only in-frame clones and omits some. The data contain roughly 130,000 clones, approximately 72% of them singletons. The CDR3 runs 14 residues. V lost 0 bases, J lost 3 bases, and 7 bases lay in between. The germline gives CDR1 SGHRS, CDR2 YFSETQ. Source material: PBMCs. The clonotype was recovered from a woman in her sixties or seventies in good health and CMV-seronegative. V and J are TRBV5-1 and TRBJ1-5; D may be TRBD1 (5 bases). CDR3 nucleotide sequence: TGCGCCAGCAGCTTGGCGGGGGACAATCAGCCCCAGCATTTT. It specifies CASSLAGDNQPQHF.